The TCR beta chain under discussion was sequenced for a study of T cells in localized non-small cell lung cancer. Overall study results and limits: Sequence data derive from only one tumor region, so heterogeneity remains possible. Those with higher blood T cell density had longer overall survival. In adjacent lung appeared a median around 55 of the top 100 tumor clones. Uninvolved nearby lung showed the greatest T cell clonality, exceeding that found in tumor.

Per germline, CDR1 SGHRS and CDR2 YFSETQ. This CDR3 is built from 14 residues. V shed 5 bases and J 2 bases; nucleotides not matched to a gene: 3. Profiling relied on immunoSEQ multiplex PCR, and the TCRdb table lists in-frame clones only, not all of them. The data hold about 59,000 clones, with approximately 90% observed a single time. This clone was seen a single time. Its antigen is unidentified. Sequencing used peripheral blood, obtained before any cancer treatment. This clonotype originated in a man aged 40 to 69 with stage I squamous cell lung carcinoma. The chain carries TRBV5-1 and TRBJ2-1, with 8 bases aligning to TRBD1. CDR3 DNA: TGCGCCAGCAGAGGACAGGGAGCCTACAATGAGCAGTTCTTC. It encodes CASRGQGAYNEQFF.